This T cell receptor beta chain comes out of a study of OX40 agonist ivuxolimab in advanced cancers. The overall study: Ivuxolimab, which patients received intravenously every 2 weeks, was dosed at 0.01 to 10 mg/kg. Patients were over 65% male with ages roughly 20 to 80, mean 60. Whole-study results and caveats: In general, CD8+ T cells held more expanded clones than CD4+ did, on average.

V shed 2 bases and J shed 3 bases, with 17 bases lying between them. Germline CDR1 reads LNHDA; CDR2 reads SQIVND (reference sequence). This CDR3 region has 17 residues. TCRdb's copy holds only in-frame clones and misses some; the assay was immunoSEQ multiplex PCR. The sample comprises 30,000 to 40,000 clones, about four fifths of which are singletons, and 15% to 20% rests with the top ten. Regarding this clone: Its specificity is unknown.

This receptor was taken from an adult with an advanced solid tumor such as melanoma, head and neck, liver or kidney cancer. The sequencing here drew on CD4+ or CD8+ T cells sorted from blood, taken in a trial of the OX40 agonist ivuxolimab. The chain couples TRBV19 to TRBJ1-5; possibly TRBD1 for D (5 bases). The CDR3 here is CASSITGGPNSNQPQHF. The CDR3 DNA reads as TGTGCCAGTAGTATAACCGGGGGACCCAATTCCAATCAGCCCCAGCATTTT.